This T cell receptor beta chain was captured by sequencing in a study of blood T cell repertoires in COVID-19. Study background: Samples taken during acute and convalescent COVID-19 were collected in the United States, Italy and Spain.

Under the authors' procedure: By means of reference gene primer amplification, nucleated cell counts were estimated. Some clones are missing from TCRdb's copy, which holds only in-frame ones; the method was immunoSEQ multiplex PCR. The DNA gave D and trimming, while V, J and clone size come from that table. The sample yields about 130,000 clones, 90% seen once. Enrolled during active infection, Seattle patients were then followed longitudinally. Germline CDR1 SGDLS, CDR2 YYNGEE. This CDR3 has 16 residues. The V gene lost 0 bases and the J gene lost 1 base, with 14 bases spanning the gap. The TCR originated in a man between 60 and 75 years old with COVID-19, enrolled during active disease. Material: peripheral blood. The chain couples TRBV9 to TRBJ2-7; D is perhaps TRBD1 (6 bases). The CDR3 spells CASSVARDTGSYEQYF. The CDR3 DNA is TGTGCCAGCAGCGTAGCTAGGGACACGGGGTCCTACGAGCAGTACTTC. The full variable domain, completed using reference TRBV9 and TRBJ2-7, is DSGVTQTPKHLITATGQRVTLRCSPRSGDLSVYWYQQSLDQGLQFLIQYYNGEERAKGNILERFSAQQFPDLHSELNLSSLELGDSALYFCASSVARDTGSYEQYFGPGTRLTVT.